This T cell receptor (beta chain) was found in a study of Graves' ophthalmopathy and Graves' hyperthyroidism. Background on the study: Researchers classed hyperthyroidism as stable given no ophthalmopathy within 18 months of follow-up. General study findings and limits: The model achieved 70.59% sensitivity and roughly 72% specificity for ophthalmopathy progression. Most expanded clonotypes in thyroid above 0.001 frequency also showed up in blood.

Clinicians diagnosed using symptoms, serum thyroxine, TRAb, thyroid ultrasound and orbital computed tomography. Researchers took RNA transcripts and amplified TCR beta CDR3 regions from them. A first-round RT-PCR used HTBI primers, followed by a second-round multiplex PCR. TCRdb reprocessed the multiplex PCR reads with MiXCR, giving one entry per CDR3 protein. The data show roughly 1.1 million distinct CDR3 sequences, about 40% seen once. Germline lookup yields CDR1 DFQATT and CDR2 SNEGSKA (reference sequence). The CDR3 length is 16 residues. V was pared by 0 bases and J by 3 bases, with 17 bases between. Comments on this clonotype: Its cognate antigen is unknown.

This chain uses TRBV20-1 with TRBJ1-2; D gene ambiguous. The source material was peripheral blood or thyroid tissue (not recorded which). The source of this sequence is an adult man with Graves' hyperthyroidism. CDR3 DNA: TGCAGTGCTAGAGAGGGCTCGGACGCGTGGGACTATGGCTACACCTTC. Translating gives CSAREGSDAWDYGYTF.